This T cell receptor beta chain is drawn from a study of cytomegalovirus exposure and HLA in healthy donors. Study information: Early release data held 85 million or so unique TCRs from HLA-typed donors.

Study-level points and caveats: Despite most TCR sequences being rare, some public TCRs occurred in many donors. In a later analysis, HLA-associated beta chains showed higher expansion and lower generation probabilities than comparable chains. Sequencing had likely introduced a cluster of highly shared sequence variants as an artifact.

As for this clone: Its cognate antigen is unknown.

This CDR3 spans 15 amino acids. Germline assignment: CDR1 MNHEY and CDR2 SMNVEV (reference sequence). V lost 4 bases, J lost 0 bases, and 10 bases lay in between. Primers included in the PCR were 60 Vbeta and 13 Jbeta primers. This table comes from immunoSEQ multiplex PCR, and its TCRdb copy is limited to in-frame clones, with some not included. In the table there are 85,000 to 110,000 clones, approximately 66% of which are singletons. The sequence came from a woman between 50 and 59 years old in good health and CMV-seronegative. The sequenced sample consisted of PBMCs. The chain uses TRBV27 and TRBJ2-4; D call uncertain. The CDR3 loop is CASSSTAVAKNIQYF. The DNA for the CDR3 is TGTGCCAGCAGTTCTACAGCTGTAGCCAAAAACATTCAGTACTTC.